This T cell receptor beta chain was profiled in a study of PD-1 blockade in classical Hodgkin lymphoma. Study-wide points: At baseline, newly diagnosed patients reportedly showed less TCR diversity than healthy donors.

Only in-frame clones appear in the TCRdb table, and some are missing; sequencing was by immunoSEQ multiplex PCR. Of about 21,000 clones listed, about 80% are singletons. Regarding time point: cycle 4 day 1 (C4D1), after 5 to 7 weeks of nivolumab. Each patient relapsed following autologous stem cell transplantation, and prior brentuximab vedotin exposure differed. From germline, CDR1 is SGHNT and CDR2 YYREEE (reference sequence). The V gene lost 0 bases and the J gene lost 6 bases, with 12 bases spanning the gap. CDR3 size: 15 residues. This clone was observed a single time. Its antigen remains unknown.

This sample comprised peripheral blood mononuclear cells (PBMCs), obtained before the fourth cycle of nivolumab. The genes are TRBV5-4 and TRBJ2-2, with D uncertain. This sequence originates from a human donor with classical Hodgkin lymphoma. In nucleotides, the CDR3 is TGTGCCAGCAGCTTGGTCGGATTTATGTCCGGGGAGCTGTTTTTT. It translates to CASSLVGFMSGELFF.